Listed here are 22 T cell receptor beta chains from one sample, sequenced in a study of CD8+ T cells in alopecia areata. Cells that came from pooled cutaneous lymph nodes were sorted using CD4, CD8alpha, NKG2D, NKG2ACE and other markers. The sequencing template was cDNA reverse transcribed from extracted RNA. This table comes from immunoSEQ multiplex PCR, and its TCRdb copy is limited to in-frame clones, with some not included. This sample carries 200,000 to 300,000 clones and no singletons, and 1.2% goes to the top ten. The specimen sequenced was CD4+ T cells sorted from a lymph node. The receptors were gathered from a C3H/HeJ mouse with alopecia areata. The MHC haplotype of this mouse line is H2-k.

This clone was detected only a few times. The gene symbols are mouse symbols. The CDR3 end is not reached by the read, which stops 3 residues before it; the germline J gene fills it in. The rearrangement links TRBV13-2 to TRBJ1-6; unclear D gene. TRBJ1-6 falls under the ORF class, with uncertain function. Germline V CDR1 and CDR2: NNHNN, SYGAGS (reference sequence). V shed 5 bases and J shed 3 bases, with 6 bases lying between them. This CDR3 is built from 13 residues. CDR3 loop: CASGSYYNSPLYF. The CDR3 bases that were read are TGTGCCAGCGGGTCATACTATAATTCGCCC.

In this sample, this clone turned up a few times. Genes and germline come from the mouse. Read sequence stops 4 residues before the CDR3 end, and the germline J gene provides the missing end. The chain recombines TRBV19 with TRBJ2-1, with no clear D. The CDR3 runs 14 residues. V was clipped by 3 bases and J by 3 bases, with 10 bases between them. Germline V gene data show CDR1 as FNHDT and CDR2 as SITEND (reference sequence). This chain's CDR3 is CASSKSRVYAEQFF. The CDR3 bases that were read are TGTGCCAGCAGTAAATCGAGGGTCTATGCT. The full variable domain, its missing parts supplied by reference TRBV19 and TRBJ2-1, is GGIITQTPKFLIGQEGQKLTLKCQQNFNHDTMYWYRQDSGKGLRLIYYSITENDLQKGDLSEGYDASREKKSSFSLTVTSAQKNEMAVFLCASSKSRVYAEQFFGPGTRLTVL.

With regard to this clone: Gene names follow the mouse nomenclature. The CDR3 end falls 4 residues outside the read, so it is completed with the germline J gene. This sample includes further DNA sequences coding for the same CDR3. The chain joins TRBV1 to TRBJ2-3, with 10 nucleotides matching TRBD2. Germline-derived CDR1 and CDR2 are NSQYPW and LRSPGD (reference sequence). V dropped 0 bases and J dropped 3; count of bases not matched to a gene: 3. The CDR3 sequence is 16 residues long. Incomplete CDR3 DNA: TGCACCTGCAGTGCAGACCTGGGGGGGCGCGCAGAA. Amino acid sequence: CTCSADLGGRAE. The whole CDR3 sequence is CTCSADLGGRAETLYF.

As regards this clone: Gene names refer to mouse genes. Read coverage stops 4 residues before the CDR3 terminus; the germline J gene supplies the remainder. V and J are TRBV13-3 and TRBJ2-1, with 8 bases that match TRBD1. CDR1 NNHDY and CDR2 SYVADS come from the germline V gene. This CDR3 is built from 14 residues. Trimming cost V 6 bases and J 5 bases; bases outside gene matches: 7. The sequenced CDR3 bases are TGTGCCAGCAACCTACAGGGGGAGGATGCT. Protein product: CASNLQGEDA. The CDR3 reads in full as CASNLQGEDAEQFF.

This clone was seen only a few times. Gene names follow the mouse nomenclature. The CDR3 goes on 4 residues after the read ends, and that part is filled in from the germline J gene. The chain uses TRBV13-1 and TRBJ2-1; possibly TRBD1 for D (6 bases). Germline V lookup: CDR1 NSHNY, CDR2 SYGAGN. V lost 5 bases and J 0 bases, leaving 9 bases between the germline ends. The CDR3 spans 14 residues. CDR3 sequence reads: CASRAGHNYAEQFF. CDR3 DNA, as far as it was read: TGTGCCAGCAGGGCGGGACATAACTATGCT.

This clone was picked up a small number of times. The genes and germline here are from mouse. Read coverage stops 4 residues before the CDR3 terminus; the germline J gene supplies the remainder. This chain uses TRBV19 with TRBJ2-1; 8 bases agree with TRBD2. The germline V gene encodes CDR1 FNHDT and CDR2 SITEND (reference sequence). This CDR3 spans 15 amino acids. The J segment lost 3 bases and the V segment lost 4 bases, leaving 6 bases of the junction unmatched. CDR3 DNA (partial): TGTGCCAGCAGTCCCTGGGGGGAAGGCTATGCT. This codes for CASSPWGEGYA. In full, the CDR3 is CASSPWGEGYAEQFF.

Details on this clone: Germline and genes here are mouse. Read coverage stops 4 residues before the CDR3 terminus; the germline J gene supplies the remainder. Other DNA sequences in this sample translate to the same CDR3. The chain has TRBV29 and TRBJ1-1; D is perhaps TRBD1 (5 bases). Germline CDR1 and CDR2: MSHET and SYDVDS. The CDR3 totals 12 residues. The chain's CDR3 is CASSLQGPEVFF. The covered CDR3 bases are TGTGCTAGCAGTTTACAGGGCCCA. The full variable domain, rest sourced from reference TRBV29 and TRBJ1-1, is DMKVTQMPRYLIKRMGENVLLECGQDMSHETMYWYRQDPGLGLQLIYISYDVDSNSEGDIPKGYRVSRKKREHFSLILDSAKTNQTSVYFCASSLQGPEVFFGKGTRLTVV.

To note about this clone: The genes are named according to mouse. The read finishes 4 residues shy of the CDR3 end, and the germline J gene is used to complete it. The J gene is TRBJ1-1, the V gene TRBV14; tentative D call: TRBD1 (6 bases). The CDR3 sequence is 14 residues long. Germline-derived CDR1 and CDR2 are SGHDT and FRDEAV. Trimming removed 5 bases at V and 0 bases at J, with 11 bases between. CDR3 loop: CASSTRGANTEVFF. The sequenced CDR3 bases are TGTGCCAGCAGCACCAGGGGTGCAAACACA.

This clone was counted a few times. Gene names denote mouse genes. The sequenced fragment ends 4 residues before the CDR3 boundary, so the rest is inferred from the germline J gene. The chain links TRBV5 to TRBJ2-1; 11 bases fit TRBD2. Germline trimming cut 1 base from V and 6 bases from J; bases unmatched to any gene: 2. The CDR3 has 15 amino acids. Germline CDR1 is LGHNA and CDR2 is YNLKQL (reference sequence). The covered CDR3 bases are TGTGCCAGCAGCCAAGGACTGGGGGGGATTGCT. It translates to CASSQGLGGIA. The full CDR3 reads CASSQGLGGIAEQFF.

The sample holds a few counts of this clone. The genes are named according to mouse. The CDR3 is cut off 4 residues early in the read; its end comes from the germline J gene. The rearrangement links TRBV13-3 to TRBJ2-3, with 12 bases matching TRBD2. The CDR3 spans 17 residues. CDR1 and CDR2 (germline): NNHDY, SYVADS. V gave up 5 bases and J gave up 0 bases; unmatched junction bases: 7. CDR3 protein: CASSPPGLGGSAETLYF. The sequenced CDR3 bases are TGTGCCAGCAGCCCACCGGGACTGGGGGGTAGTGCAGAA.

Details on this clone: Mouse gene names and germline throughout. The read finishes 4 residues shy of the CDR3 end, and the germline J gene is used to complete it. The identical CDR3 is also encoded by other nucleotide sequences in the sample. The V call is TRBV1, the J call TRBJ1-1; D remains ambiguous. This CDR3 is 14 amino acids long. CDR1 NSQYPW and CDR2 LRSPGD come from the germline V gene (reference sequence). Trimming stripped 1 base from V and 0 bases from J, with 6 bases between. The DNA read from the CDR3 is TGCACCTGCAGTGCAGTTGGGTCAAACACA. Its protein product is CTCSAVGSNT. The full CDR3 protein reads CTCSAVGSNTEVFF.

This clone has a handful of counts. The germline and genes are mouse ones. The CDR3 goes on 4 residues after the read ends, and that part is filled in from the germline J gene. The chain couples TRBV13-3 to TRBJ1-1; possible D gene TRBD1, 6 bases. The CDR3 loop spans 13 amino acids. With 6 bases removed from V and 1 base from J, the gap between germline ends came to 10 bases. Germline-derived CDR1 and CDR2 are NNHDY and SYVADS. The covered CDR3 bases are TGTGCCAGCACAACAGGGAGGAACACA. Translating gives CASTTGRNT. The complete CDR3 protein is CASTTGRNTEVFF.

This clone occurred a few times. Gene and germline names: mouse. Read coverage stops 4 residues before the CDR3 terminus; the germline J gene supplies the remainder. Other DNA variants within this sample encode the same CDR3. J is TRBJ1-2 and V is TRBV5, with TRBD1 identical over 11 bases. V lost 1 base to trimming and J lost 2 bases; unmatched junction nucleotides: 0. The length of the CDR3 is 15 residues. Per the germline V gene, CDR1 is LGHNA and CDR2 is YNLKQL (reference sequence). This CDR3 is CASSQGDRGNSDYTF. CDR3 DNA (partial): TGTGCCAGCAGCCAAGGGGACAGGGGGAACTCC.

Regarding this clone: Gene labels here are mouse ones. The CDR3 region is CASSRDRERSPLYF. The part of the CDR3 DNA that was read is TGTGCCAGCAGCCGGGACAGGGAGAGATCGCCC. The rearrangement uses TRBV19 and TRBJ1-6, with 9 bases matching TRBD1. Coverage ceases 3 residues before the CDR3 finishes, and the germline J gene fills in the end. TRBJ1-6 is filed as an ORF, its function uncertain. Germline CDR1 is FNHDT and CDR2 is SITEND (reference sequence). The CDR3 length is 14 residues. After removal of 5 bases from V and 10 bases from J, the junction contained 7 bases not matched to a gene.

Concerning this clone: All gene names here are mouse names. The read terminates 4 residues ahead of where the CDR3 ends, so the germline J gene completes it. This sequence joins TRBV13-1 and TRBJ2-2, with TRBD1 matching 7 bases. CDR3 length: 15 residues. The V gene end was trimmed by 4 bases and the J gene end by 0 bases; junction bases not matched to a gene: 3. CDR1 and CDR2 from the germline V gene are NSHNY and SYGAGN. The CDR3 reads CASSWDSPNTGQLYF. Incomplete CDR3 DNA: TGTGCCAGCAGTTGGGACAGTCCAAACACCGGG.

Concerning this clone itself: Gene labels here are mouse ones. CDR3 DNA, as far as it was read: TGTGCCAGCAGCCAATCCGGGACAGCAAATTCGCCC. Translating gives CASSQSGTANSP. The full CDR3 reads CASSQSGTANSPLYF. The V and J genes are TRBV5 and TRBJ1-6, with 7 bases identical to TRBD1. The CDR3 goes on 3 residues after the read ends, and that part is filled in from the germline J gene. TRBJ1-6 is filed as an ORF, its function uncertain. Germline V CDR1 and CDR2: LGHNA, YNLKQL (reference sequence). There are 15 residues in the CDR3. Unmatched junction bases numbered 5, after V lost 2 bases and J lost 7 bases.

The table lists this clone with a few counts. Gene names and germline match the mouse. The sequence runs out 4 residues before the end of the CDR3; the remainder is reconstructed from the germline J gene. The rearrangement uses TRBV1 and TRBJ2-2, with 8 bases identical to TRBD1. Trimming at V came to 5 bases and at J to 2 bases, leaving 1 base not matched to a gene. The germline V gene has CDR1 NSQYPW and CDR2 LRSPGD (reference sequence). The CDR3 covers 14 residues. The DNA read from the CDR3 is TGCACCTGCAGTTGGACAGGGAACACCGGG. It translates to CTCSWTGNTG. The CDR3 in its entirety is CTCSWTGNTGQLYF.

This clone was seen many times. The genes and germline here are from mouse. The read halts 4 residues ahead of the CDR3 end, with the missing end drawn from the germline J gene. The sample has other DNA sequences that encode this CDR3 too. The chain joins TRBV1 to TRBJ2-2, with 8 bases lining up with TRBD1. Germline values: CDR1 NSQYPW, CDR2 LRSPGD (reference sequence). The junction had 1 base not matched to a gene; V was cut back by 4 bases and J by 0 bases. CDR3 length: 15 amino acids. Incomplete CDR3 DNA: TGCACCTGCAGTGGACAGGGGTCAAACACCGGG. This encodes CTCSGQGSNTG. The whole CDR3 sequence reads CTCSGQGSNTGQLYF.

With respect to this clone: The gene symbols are mouse symbols. The read is 4 residues too short to cover the CDR3 end, so that end is filled in from the germline J gene. The chain couples TRBV19 to TRBJ1-1, with TRBD1 as a possible D gene (6 bases). The CDR3 spans 11 residues. Germline loops: CDR1 FNHDT, CDR2 SITEND (reference sequence). This CDR3 reads CASTGQPEVFF. The DNA read from the CDR3 is TGTGCCAGCACGGGACAACCA. Full variable domain (outside the CDR3, taken from reference TRBV19 and TRBJ1-1): GGIITQTPKFLIGQEGQKLTLKCQQNFNHDTMYWYRQDSGKGLRLIYYSITENDLQKGDLSEGYDASREKKSSFSLTVTSAQKNEMAVFLCASTGQPEVFFGKGTRLTVV.

This clone was detected a few times. Gene names are mouse gene names. The sequenced fragment ends 4 residues before the CDR3 boundary, so the rest is inferred from the germline J gene. Within the sample, other DNA sequences also encode this same CDR3. V and J are TRBV31 and TRBJ2-7; 11 bases fit TRBD2. Unmatched junction bases numbered 4, after V lost 0 bases and J lost 3 bases. Germline assignment: CDR1 GKSSPN and CDR2 SITVG. This CDR3 has 15 amino acids. Here the CDR3 reads CAWSLGGTGGYEQYF. The CDR3 DNA, read in part, is TGTGCCTGGAGTCTTGGCGGGACTGGGGGCTAT.

Remarks on this clone: The genes are named according to mouse. Read coverage stops 3 residues before the CDR3 terminus; the germline J gene supplies the remainder. The chain is built from TRBV13-1 and TRBJ1-6; possibly TRBD1 for D (6 bases). TRBJ1-6 is placed among ORFs of uncertain function. The CDR3 contains 14 residues. Per the germline V gene, CDR1 is NSHNY and CDR2 is SYGAGN. The germline V and J ends were trimmed by 3 bases and 6 bases, with 10 bases remaining between them. The CDR3 bases that were read are TGTGCCAGCAGTGGTCAGGGGCCTAATTCGCCC. Translating it yields CASSGQGPNSP. The full CDR3 reads CASSGQGPNSPLYF.

This clone was counted between two and nine times. Gene names are the mouse ones. The read ends 4 residues early relative to the CDR3; the germline J gene fills the gap. The rearrangement uses TRBV31 and TRBJ2-1, with D perhaps assigned TRBD1 or TRBD2 (5 bases each). Germline V gene lookup returns CDR1 GKSSPN and CDR2 SITVG. CDR3 length: 12 amino acids. V was cut by 0 bases and J by 6 bases, with 6 bases left in between. CDR3 bases read: TGTGCCTGGAGTCTGGGGGTTGCT. Translated, it gives CAWSLGVA. The whole CDR3 is CAWSLGVAEQFF.